These T cell receptor beta chains were read from a single sample in a study of T cell changes during pregnancy in multiple sclerosis. The data were produced by immunoSEQ multiplex PCR, yet TCRdb's version contains in-frame clones alone and is incomplete. The data hold some 28,000 clones, with roughly 89% observed a single time. Sequenced here: CD8+ T cells from peripheral blood mononuclear cells, sampled before pregnancy. These receptors came from a female donor with multiple sclerosis, enrolled in a pregnancy study. The CDR3 runs from the conserved cysteine through the conserved F or W. The order of the fields is V gene, J gene, clone size, D gene, CDR3 DNA, CDR3 protein. The D gene is left open where the match is weak. Size tells how often a clone was seen (once, few, many) or the class of an expanded clone, and some rows leave it out.

v_call: TRBV27; j_call: TRBJ1-6; clone_size: .; d_call: .; cdr3_nt: TGTGCCAGCAGTTTAATGCAGGGAGGATCACCCCTCCACTTT; cdr3_aa: CASSLMQGGSPLHF
v_call: TRBV9; j_call: TRBJ1-2; clone_size: .; d_call: TRBD1; cdr3_nt: TGTGCCAGCAGCGCCCCCGGGACAGGGTTTAATGGCTACACCTTC; cdr3_aa: CASSAPGTGFNGYTF
v_call: TRBV11-3; j_call: TRBJ1-1; clone_size: once; d_call: TRBD1; cdr3_nt: TGTGCCAGCAGCCTGACAGGGGGGGCTTCCACTGAAGCTTTCTTT; cdr3_aa: CASSLTGGASTEAFF
v_call: TRBV2; j_call: TRBJ1-5; clone_size: few; d_call: .; cdr3_nt: TGTGCCAGCAGTGGGGCTTACAGCAATCAGCCCCAGCATTTT; cdr3_aa: CASSGAYSNQPQHF
v_call: TRBV14; j_call: TRBJ1-2; clone_size: .; d_call: .; cdr3_nt: TGTGCCAGCAGCCAAGCAGGGTTGAATGGCTACACCTTC; cdr3_aa: CASSQAGLNGYTF
v_call: TRBV6-4; j_call: TRBJ2-1; clone_size: .; d_call: .; cdr3_nt: TGTGCCAGCAGTGAGGGGCACAATGAGCAGTTCTTC; cdr3_aa: CASSEGHNEQFF
v_call: TRBV28; j_call: TRBJ2-1; clone_size: .; d_call: TRBD2; cdr3_nt: TGTGCCAGCAGTCCCCCGGGGAGGGCCTACAATGAGCAGTTCTTC; cdr3_aa: CASSPPGRAYNEQFF
v_call: TRBV5-6; j_call: TRBJ2-3; clone_size: .; d_call: TRBD2; cdr3_nt: TGTGCCAGTGTCGGACTAGCGGGGGGGCGGACAGATACGCAGTATTTT; cdr3_aa: CASVGLAGGRTDTQYF
v_call: TRBV7-8; j_call: TRBJ1-6; clone_size: .; d_call: .; cdr3_nt: TGTGCCAGCAGCTTAGAAGTAGGGGTAGGTTCACCCCTCCACTTT; cdr3_aa: CASSLEVGVGSPLHF
v_call: TRBV11-3; j_call: TRBJ2-1; clone_size: .; d_call: TRBD2; cdr3_nt: TGTGCCAGCAGCTTTGAACTAGCGGGGGGGCCAGGGAGCTCCTACAATGAGCAGTTCTTC; cdr3_aa: CASSFELAGGPGSSYNEQFF
v_call: TRBV7-3; j_call: TRBJ2-2; clone_size: .; d_call: TRBD1; cdr3_nt: TGTGCCAGCAGCTACAAGACAGGGTATAGCCCCTGGGCGAACACCGGGGAGCTGTTTTTT; cdr3_aa: CASSYKTGYSPWANTGELFF
v_call: TRBV7-8; j_call: TRBJ1-4; clone_size: .; d_call: TRBD1; cdr3_nt: TGTGCCAGCAGCTTCCTCCGACAGGGGAATGAAAAACTGTTTTTT; cdr3_aa: CASSFLRQGNEKLFF
v_call: TRBV30; j_call: TRBJ2-7; clone_size: .; d_call: .; cdr3_nt: TGTGCCGGATACAGTGGATACGAGCAGTACTTC; cdr3_aa: CAGYSGYEQYF
v_call: TRBV19; j_call: TRBJ2-7; clone_size: .; d_call: TRBD2; cdr3_nt: TGTGCCAGTAGTGAACTAGCGGGGAAGGAGGACGAGCAGTACTTC; cdr3_aa: CASSELAGKEDEQYF
v_call: TRBV5-1; j_call: TRBJ2-1; clone_size: .; d_call: TRBD2; cdr3_nt: TGCGCCAGCAGCGAAAGTAGCGGGGGGCTAGTAGGAGAGCAGTTCTTC; cdr3_aa: CASSESSGGLVGEQFF
v_call: TRBV2; j_call: TRBJ2-5; clone_size: .; d_call: .; cdr3_nt: TGTGCCAGCAGGTCCGGGATACAAGAGACCCAGTACTTC; cdr3_aa: CASRSGIQETQYF
v_call: TRBV6-1; j_call: TRBJ2-7; clone_size: .; d_call: TRBD2; cdr3_nt: TGTGCCAGCAGTGAAAGTCAGGGAGGGGCCTACGAGCAGTACTTC; cdr3_aa: CASSESQGGAYEQYF
v_call: TRBV27; j_call: TRBJ2-1; clone_size: .; d_call: TRBD2; cdr3_nt: TGTGCCAGCAGTTTACTGGGACTAGCGGGATCCTACAATGAGCAGTTCTTC; cdr3_aa: CASSLLGLAGSYNEQFF
v_call: TRBV10-2; j_call: TRBJ1-2; clone_size: once; d_call: .; cdr3_nt: TGCGCCAGCAGTGAGTCGTTGGGAGATAACTATGGCTACACCTTC; cdr3_aa: CASSESLGDNYGYTF
v_call: TRBV28; j_call: TRBJ1-6; clone_size: medium-sized; d_call: TRBD1; cdr3_nt: TGTGCCAGCAGTCCACCCGACAGGGCTAGCTCACCCCTCCACTTT; cdr3_aa: CASSPPDRASSPLHF
v_call: TRBV6-1; j_call: TRBJ2-1; clone_size: .; d_call: .; cdr3_nt: TGTGCCAGCAGTGAGAGCGGTGGGCAGTTCTTC; cdr3_aa: CASSESGGQFF
v_call: TRBV5-4; j_call: TRBJ1-1; clone_size: .; d_call: .; cdr3_nt: TGTGCCAGCAGTCCACAGGGATACACTGAAGCTTTCTTT; cdr3_aa: CASSPQGYTEAFF
v_call: TRBV4-1; j_call: TRBJ2-1; clone_size: .; d_call: .; cdr3_nt: TGCGCCAGCAGCCAGACTAGTATTGAGCAGTTCTTC; cdr3_aa: CASSQTSIEQFF
v_call: TRBV4-3; j_call: TRBJ2-7; clone_size: .; d_call: .; cdr3_nt: TGCGCCAGCAGCCAAGATTCGACATACTACGAGCAGTACTTC; cdr3_aa: CASSQDSTYYEQYF
v_call: TRBV2; j_call: TRBJ2-3; clone_size: .; d_call: .; cdr3_nt: TGTGCCAGCAGTGAAGAAACCGAGACGCAGTATTTT; cdr3_aa: CASSEETETQYF
v_call: TRBV6-1; j_call: TRBJ2-7; clone_size: .; d_call: .; cdr3_nt: TGTGCCAGCAGTTCTATTTCCTACGAGCAGTACTTC; cdr3_aa: CASSSISYEQYF
v_call: TRBV6-1; j_call: TRBJ2-7; clone_size: few; d_call: .; cdr3_nt: TGTGCCGGAATAACAGGGAACCAGCAGTACTTC; cdr3_aa: CAGITGNQQYF
v_call: TRBV4-1; j_call: TRBJ1-5; clone_size: once; d_call: .; cdr3_nt: TGCGCCAGCAGCCAAGATGCTAGGAGCAATCAGCCCCAGCATTTT; cdr3_aa: CASSQDARSNQPQHF
v_call: TRBV21-1; j_call: TRBJ2-3; clone_size: .; d_call: .; cdr3_nt: TGTGCCAGCAGCAAACACCTCCGGGACAGATACACAGATACGCAGTATTTT; cdr3_aa: CASSKHLRDRYTDTQYF
v_call: TRBV4-3; j_call: TRBJ1-5; clone_size: .; d_call: .; cdr3_nt: TGCGCCAGCAGCCAAGATGCGCCACCCCTTAATCAGCCCCAGCATTTT; cdr3_aa: CASSQDAPPLNQPQHF
v_call: TRBV4-1; j_call: TRBJ1-1; clone_size: .; d_call: .; cdr3_nt: TGCGCCAGCAGCCAAGAAACGGGTTGGCAGGGAGGGACTGAAGCTTTCTTT; cdr3_aa: CASSQETGWQGGTEAFF
v_call: TRBV5-8; j_call: TRBJ1-1; clone_size: .; d_call: .; cdr3_nt: TGTGCCAGCAGTTGGGCCCCGGACTTCACTGAAGCTTTCTTT; cdr3_aa: CASSWAPDFTEAFF
v_call: TRBV6-6; j_call: TRBJ2-7; clone_size: .; d_call: TRBD2; cdr3_nt: TGTGCCAGCAGTTACTCGGATAGCGGGGCCATCTACGAGCAGTACTTC; cdr3_aa: CASSYSDSGAIYEQYF
v_call: TRBV28; j_call: TRBJ1-5; clone_size: .; d_call: .; cdr3_nt: TGTGCCAGCAGTAGTATAACTATCAATCAGCCCCAGCATTTT; cdr3_aa: CASSSITINQPQHF
v_call: TRBV10-3; j_call: TRBJ1-2; clone_size: .; d_call: .; cdr3_nt: TGTGCCATCAGTGATTCCGGGACACGAAACTATGAAGATGGCTACACCTTC; cdr3_aa: CAISDSGTRNYEDGYTF
v_call: TRBV6-5; j_call: TRBJ2-7; clone_size: .; d_call: .; cdr3_nt: TGTGCCAGCAGTTACTCGCCGGGGACCTACGAGCAGTACTTC; cdr3_aa: CASSYSPGTYEQYF
v_call: TRBV7-9; j_call: TRBJ2-3; clone_size: .; d_call: TRBD1; cdr3_nt: TGTGCCAGCAGCCCGAGGACAGGGGGATGGAACACAGATACGCAGTATTTT; cdr3_aa: CASSPRTGGWNTDTQYF
v_call: TRBV6-4; j_call: TRBJ2-2; clone_size: .; d_call: .; cdr3_nt: TGTGCCAGCAGTGACTCGACTGACACCGGGGAGCTGTTTTTT; cdr3_aa: CASSDSTDTGELFF
v_call: TRBV10-1; j_call: TRBJ1-1; clone_size: .; d_call: TRBD1; cdr3_nt: TGCGCCAGCAGTGCCTTAACAGGGGGCACTGAAGCTTTCTTT; cdr3_aa: CASSALTGGTEAFF
v_call: TRBV7-8; j_call: TRBJ1-2; clone_size: .; d_call: TRBD1; cdr3_nt: TGTGCCAGCAGCTATGCCGGACAGGGGGCGTGGGGCTACACCTTC; cdr3_aa: CASSYAGQGAWGYTF
v_call: TRBV2; j_call: TRBJ1-1; clone_size: .; d_call: .; cdr3_nt: TGTGCCAGCAGTGAGTTGCCAGGGCCTAACACTGAAGCTTTCTTT; cdr3_aa: CASSELPGPNTEAFF
v_call: TRBV6-5; j_call: TRBJ2-5; clone_size: .; d_call: .; cdr3_nt: TGTGCCAGCAGTTTTACGACAGGACAAGAGACCCAGTACTTC; cdr3_aa: CASSFTTGQETQYF
v_call: TRBV29-1; j_call: TRBJ2-1; clone_size: once; d_call: .; cdr3_nt: TGCAGCGTGGGGACAATCTCCTACAATGAGCAGTTCTTC; cdr3_aa: CSVGTISYNEQFF
v_call: TRBV10-3; j_call: TRBJ2-2; clone_size: .; d_call: .; cdr3_nt: TGTGCCATCAGTGAAGGAGGGGCGGCCGGGGAGCTGTTTTTT; cdr3_aa: CAISEGGAAGELFF
v_call: TRBV7-8; j_call: TRBJ1-1; clone_size: .; d_call: .; cdr3_nt: TGTGCCAGCAGCTTAACGGGGACTGAAGCTTTCTTT; cdr3_aa: CASSLTGTEAFF
v_call: TRBV4-2; j_call: TRBJ2-7; clone_size: .; d_call: .; cdr3_nt: TGTGCCAGCAGCCAAGTCTCTGCGGAGCAGTACTTC; cdr3_aa: CASSQVSAEQYF
v_call: TRBV19; j_call: TRBJ2-1; clone_size: .; d_call: .; cdr3_nt: TGTGCCAGTATGAGGGGCGGCGGGGGCGCGGTAAATGAGCAGTTCTTC; cdr3_aa: CASMRGGGGAVNEQFF